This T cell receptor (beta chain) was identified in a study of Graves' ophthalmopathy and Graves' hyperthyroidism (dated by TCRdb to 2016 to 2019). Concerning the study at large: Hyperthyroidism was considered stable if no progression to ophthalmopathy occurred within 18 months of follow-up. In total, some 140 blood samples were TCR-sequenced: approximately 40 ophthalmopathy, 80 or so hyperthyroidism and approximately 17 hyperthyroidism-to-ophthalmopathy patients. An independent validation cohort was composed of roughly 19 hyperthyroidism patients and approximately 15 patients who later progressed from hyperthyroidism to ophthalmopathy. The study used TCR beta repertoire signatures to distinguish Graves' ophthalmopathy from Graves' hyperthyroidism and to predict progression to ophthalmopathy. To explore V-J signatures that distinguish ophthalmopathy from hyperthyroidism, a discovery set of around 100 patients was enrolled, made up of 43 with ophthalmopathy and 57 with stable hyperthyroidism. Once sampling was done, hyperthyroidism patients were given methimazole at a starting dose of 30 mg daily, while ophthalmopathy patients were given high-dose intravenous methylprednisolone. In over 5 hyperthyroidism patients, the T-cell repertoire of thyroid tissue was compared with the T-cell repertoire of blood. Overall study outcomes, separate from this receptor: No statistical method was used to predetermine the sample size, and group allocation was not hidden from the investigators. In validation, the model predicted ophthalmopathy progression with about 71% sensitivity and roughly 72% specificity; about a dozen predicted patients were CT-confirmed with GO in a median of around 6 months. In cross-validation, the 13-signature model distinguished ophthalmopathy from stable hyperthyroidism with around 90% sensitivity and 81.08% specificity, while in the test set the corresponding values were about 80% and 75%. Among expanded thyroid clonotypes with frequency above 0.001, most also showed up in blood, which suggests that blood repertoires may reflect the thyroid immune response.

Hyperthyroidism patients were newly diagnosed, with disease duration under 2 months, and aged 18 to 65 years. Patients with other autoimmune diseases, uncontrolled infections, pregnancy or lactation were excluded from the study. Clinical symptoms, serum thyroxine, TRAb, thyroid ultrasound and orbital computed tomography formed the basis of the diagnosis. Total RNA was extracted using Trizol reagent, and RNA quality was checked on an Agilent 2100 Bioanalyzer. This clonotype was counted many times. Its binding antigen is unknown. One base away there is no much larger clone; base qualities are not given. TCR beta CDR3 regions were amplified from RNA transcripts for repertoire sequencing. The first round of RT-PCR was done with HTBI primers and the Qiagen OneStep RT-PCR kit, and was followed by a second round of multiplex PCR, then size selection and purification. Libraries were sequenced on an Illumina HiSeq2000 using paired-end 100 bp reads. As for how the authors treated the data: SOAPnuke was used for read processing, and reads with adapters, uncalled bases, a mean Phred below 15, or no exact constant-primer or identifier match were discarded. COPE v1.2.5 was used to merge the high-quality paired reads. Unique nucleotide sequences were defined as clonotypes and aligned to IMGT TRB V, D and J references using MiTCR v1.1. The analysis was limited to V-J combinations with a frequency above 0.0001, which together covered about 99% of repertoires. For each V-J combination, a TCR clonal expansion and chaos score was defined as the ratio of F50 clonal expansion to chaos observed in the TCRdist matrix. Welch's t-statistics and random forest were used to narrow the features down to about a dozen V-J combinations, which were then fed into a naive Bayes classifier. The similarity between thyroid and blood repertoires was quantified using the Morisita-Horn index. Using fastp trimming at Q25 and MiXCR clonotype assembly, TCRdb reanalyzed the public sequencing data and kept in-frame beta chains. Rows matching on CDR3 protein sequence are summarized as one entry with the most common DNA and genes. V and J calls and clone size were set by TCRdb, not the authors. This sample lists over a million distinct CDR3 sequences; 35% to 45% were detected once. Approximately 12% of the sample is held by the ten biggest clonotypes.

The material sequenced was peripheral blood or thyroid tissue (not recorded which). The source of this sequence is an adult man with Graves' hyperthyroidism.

The DNA sequence is TGTGCCAGCAGGGACCGTTACTACGAGCAGTACTTC. It translates to CASRDRYYEQYF. Recombination connected TRBV6-2 or TRBV6-3 to TRBJ2-7; the D gene remains uncertain. Trimming at the junction amounts to 6 bases on V and 3 bases on J, and the germline ends lie 9 bases apart. CDR1 MNHEY and CDR2 SVGEGT are derived from the germline V gene. Its CDR3 holds 12 amino acids, cysteine through phenylalanine. The retained sequence is limited to the CDR3, 36 bases, with the frame set at the first base.